This is a list of T cell receptor beta chains from one sample in a study of cytomegalovirus exposure and HLA in healthy donors. TCRdb's copy holds only in-frame clones and misses some; the assay was immunoSEQ multiplex PCR. The sample has 150,000 to 200,000 clones, around 90% seen once. Sequencing was carried out using PBMCs. These TCRs come from a boy younger than 10 in good health and CMV-seronegative. CDR3s include the opening cysteine and the closing phenylalanine or tryptophan. The D gene is left open where the match is weak. Clone size is shown for a subset of rows, as once, few, many or a class of expanded clone.

clone size,V gene,D gene,J gene,CDR3 protein,CDR3 DNA
NA,TRBV14,NA,TRBJ1-2,CASSQGGNYGYTF,TGTGCCAGCAGCCAAGGAGGGAACTATGGCTACACCTTC
NA,TRBV9,TRBD2,TRBJ2-5,CASSVEAGRRETQYF,TGTGCCAGCAGCGTAGAAGCGGGACGTCGAGAGACCCAGTACTTC
NA,TRBV9,NA,TRBJ2-3,CASSRISSTDTQYF,TGTGCCAGCAGCCGTATATCCAGCACAGATACGCAGTATTTT
NA,TRBV2,TRBD1,TRBJ2-7,CASSGQGASSYEQYF,TGTGCCAGCTCCGGACAGGGGGCAAGCTCCTACGAGCAGTACTTC
NA,TRBV19,TRBD1,TRBJ1-1,CASIGQGVYSEAFF,TGTGCCAGTATCGGACAGGGGGTGTACAGTGAAGCTTTCTTT
NA,TRBV5-1,NA,TRBJ1-5,CASSLGAGPGQPQHF,TGCGCCAGCAGCTTGGGGGCAGGGCCGGGTCAGCCCCAGCATTTT
NA,TRBV21-1,NA,TRBJ2-7,CASSATEGGDYYEQYF,TGTGCCAGCAGCGCTACGGAGGGAGGGGACTACTACGAGCAGTACTTC
NA,TRBV9,TRBD2,TRBJ2-7,CASSVEAGAITGGHEQYF,TGTGCCAGCAGCGTAGAAGCGGGAGCAATCACGGGCGGGCACGAGCAGTACTTC
NA,TRBV9,NA,TRBJ2-3,CASSAQTVTSTDTQYF,TGTGCCAGCAGCGCCCAGACAGTTACTAGCACAGATACGCAGTATTTT
NA,TRBV19,NA,TRBJ2-7,CASSILWDKTYEQYF,TGTGCCAGTAGTATTTTATGGGACAAGACCTACGAGCAGTACTTC
NA,TRBV2,TRBD2,TRBJ2-1,CASSEAPLIGGILAEASYNEQFF,TGTGCCAGCAGTGAAGCGCCTCTTATCGGGGGGATACTAGCGGAAGCCTCCTACAATGAGCAGTTCTTC
NA,TRBV27,TRBD2,TRBJ2-1,CASSPQTSGSAEQFF,TGTGCCAGCAGTCCCCAGACTAGCGGGAGTGCTGAGCAGTTCTTC
NA,TRBV11-2,TRBD2,TRBJ2-7,CASSLVPSGKLSFHEQYF,TGTGCCAGCAGCTTGGTCCCTAGCGGAAAACTTAGCTTCCACGAGCAGTACTTC
NA,TRBV7-8,TRBD1,TRBJ2-1,CASSFLGTGGLGVSGNEQFF,TGTGCCAGCAGCTTTCTTGGGACAGGGGGCTTGGGGGTATCGGGGAATGAGCAGTTCTTC
NA,TRBV7-8,NA,TRBJ1-2,CASSPRGFGPEYGYTF,TGTGCCAGCAGCCCCAGGGGTTTTGGGCCTGAGTATGGCTACACCTTC
NA,TRBV14,NA,TRBJ2-7,CASSQDTGVRLDEQYF,TGTGCCAGCAGCCAAGATACGGGAGTCCGCCTAGACGAGCAGTACTTC
NA,TRBV21-1,NA,TRBJ1-1,CATPRGGGDTEAFF,TGTGCCACCCCTCGGGGGGGAGGTGACACTGAAGCTTTCTTT
NA,TRBV27,TRBD1,TRBJ1-5,CASRGTGGRNQPQHF,TGTGCCAGCAGGGGGACAGGGGGCCGCAATCAGCCCCAGCATTTT
NA,TRBV7-9,NA,TRBJ2-2,CASSLVLGELFF,TGTGCCAGCAGCTTAGTTCTCGGGGAGCTGTTTTTT
once,TRBV11-2,TRBD2,TRBJ2-1,CASSLSGGGLGEQFF,TGTGCCAGCAGCCTTAGCGGGGGGGGTCTCGGTGAGCAGTTCTTC
NA,TRBV4-1,TRBD1,TRBJ1-2,CASSQVTGGYVGYTF,TGCGCCAGCAGCCAAGTAACAGGGGGTTACGTTGGCTACACCTTC
NA,TRBV28,NA,TRBJ2-7,CASSWRTGEQYF,TGTGCCAGCAGTTGGCGAACGGGAGAGCAGTACTTC
NA,TRBV10-3,NA,TRBJ2-7,CAISDGTDYEQYF,TGTGCCATCAGTGACGGAACAGATTACGAGCAGTACTTC
NA,TRBV7-9,TRBD1,TRBJ1-2,CSSSKGQVMYGYTF,TGTTCCAGCAGCAAAGGACAGGTCATGTATGGCTACACCTTC
NA,TRBV19,TRBD2,TRBJ2-5,CASRKIAGGRQETQYF,TGTGCCAGTAGAAAAATAGCGGGAGGTCGACAAGAGACCCAGTACTTC
NA,TRBV28,NA,TRBJ2-7,CASSLISRQAYYEQYF,TGTGCCAGCAGTTTAATATCACGACAGGCTTACTACGAGCAGTACTTC
NA,TRBV15,TRBD1,TRBJ2-7,CATSRGTGAPLGQYF,TGTGCCACCAGCAGAGGGACAGGGGCCCCTCTAGGGCAGTACTTC
NA,TRBV6-4,NA,TRBJ2-3,CASSDSIQDTQYF,TGTGCCAGCAGTGACTCGATACAGGACACGCAGTATTTT
NA,TRBV29-1,TRBD1,TRBJ2-7,CSVEGQRSYEQYF,TGCAGCGTCGAGGGACAGAGGTCCTACGAGCAGTACTTC
NA,TRBV2,NA,TRBJ1-6,CASDAGETPLHF,TGTGCCAGTGACGCAGGGGAGACACCCCTCCACTTT
NA,TRBV9,TRBD1,TRBJ2-7,CASSVGPGTAYEQYF,TGTGCCAGCAGCGTAGGCCCCGGGACAGCCTACGAGCAGTACTTC
NA,TRBV2,TRBD2,TRBJ2-7,CASSDSGGSYEQYF,TGTGCCAGCAGTGATAGCGGGGGGTCCTACGAGCAGTACTTC
NA,TRBV5-1,NA,TRBJ1-1,CASSLEEGLNTEAFF,TGCGCCAGCAGCTTGGAGGAGGGATTGAACACTGAAGCTTTCTTT
NA,TRBV7-2,TRBD2,TRBJ2-3,CASSRAGAGVADTQYF,TGTGCCAGCAGCCGGGCCGGAGCGGGGGTTGCAGATACGCAGTATTTT
NA,TRBV5-4,TRBD2,TRBJ2-4,CASSSDSGGVDIQYF,TGTGCCAGCAGCTCTGATAGCGGGGGGGTTGACATTCAGTACTTC
NA,TRBV30,NA,TRBJ1-4,CAWSQRESHEKLFF,TGTGCCTGGAGTCAACGGGAGTCACATGAAAAACTGTTTTTT
once,TRBV27,TRBD1,TRBJ1-6,CASSRTGTGGLLSPLHF,TGTGCCAGCAGTCGTACCGGGACAGGGGGCTTATTGTCACCCCTCCACTTT
once,TRBV7-8,TRBD2,TRBJ2-5,CASSLDPGGTETQYF,TGTGCCAGCAGCTTAGATCCGGGAGGTACGGAGACCCAGTACTTC
NA,TRBV7-2,NA,TRBJ1-3,CASSHGVAGNTIYF,TGTGCCAGCAGCCACGGGGTCGCTGGAAACACCATATATTTT
NA,TRBV27,TRBD1,TRBJ2-1,CASSTRQGGNEQFF,TGTGCCAGCAGTACCAGACAGGGGGGGAATGAGCAGTTCTTC
NA,TRBV28,NA,TRBJ1-4,CASSSKGLNEKLFF,TGTGCCAGCAGCTCAAAGGGGCTGAATGAAAAACTGTTTTTT
NA,TRBV9,NA,TRBJ1-1,CASTRGQSTEAFF,TGTGCCAGCACCCGGGGACAAAGCACTGAAGCTTTCTTT
NA,TRBV25-1,TRBD1,TRBJ1-6,CASSEGGQVNSPLHF,TGTGCCAGCAGTGAGGGGGGACAGGTTAATTCACCCCTCCACTTT
NA,TRBV7-2,NA,TRBJ1-6,CASSSDRSSYNSPLHF,TGTGCCAGCAGCTCGGACAGAAGCTCCTATAATTCACCCCTCCACTTT
NA,TRBV9,TRBD1,TRBJ1-2,CASSPAQGGSYGYTF,TGTGCCAGCAGCCCCGCACAGGGGGGCAGCTATGGCTACACCTTC
NA,TRBV27,TRBD1,TRBJ1-3,CASSLRTGLGNTIYF,TGTGCCAGCAGTTTAAGGACAGGGTTGGGAAACACCATATATTTT
NA,TRBV10-3,NA,TRBJ2-3,CASNSNGDTQYF,TGTGCCTCGAACAGTAACGGAGATACGCAGTATTTT
NA,TRBV7-2,NA,TRBJ1-5,CASSFNFQPQHF,TGTGCCAGCAGCTTTAATTTTCAGCCCCAGCATTTT
NA,TRBV12-5,NA,TRBJ1-2,CASGLGQGNYGYTF,TGTGCTAGTGGTTTAGGGCAGGGAAACTATGGCTACACCTTC
few,TRBV5-1,TRBD2,TRBJ2-2,CASSDTRASGPGELFF,TGCGCCAGCAGCGATACCCGGGCTAGCGGGCCCGGGGAGCTGTTTTTT
NA,TRBV5-8,TRBD1,TRBJ2-7,CASSTDRGPSYEQYF,TGTGCCAGCAGCACCGACAGGGGACCGTCCTACGAGCAGTACTTC
once,TRBV14,TRBD1,TRBJ1-4,CASSQRTGGGEKLFF,TGTGCCAGCAGCCAGAGGACAGGGGGCGGCGAAAAACTGTTTTTT
NA,TRBV7-9,TRBD2,TRBJ2-3,CASSRRSGPSTDTQYF,TGTGCCAGCAGCCGACGTAGCGGGCCTAGCACAGATACGCAGTATTTT
NA,TRBV29-1,NA,TRBJ1-3,CSVEDRAVSGNTIYF,TGCAGCGTTGAAGATCGCGCGGTTTCTGGAAACACCATATATTTT
NA,TRBV5-4,NA,TRBJ2-7,CASSLGGPLYEQYF,TGTGCCAGCAGCTTAGGGGGTCCTCTCTACGAGCAGTACTTC